This T cell receptor (beta chain) was sequenced in a study of shared clonotypes between healthy human individuals. Whole-study findings and limits: Sequencing of the sorted subsets was shown by rarefaction to be incomplete despite large depth. Some naive CD4 clonotypes, about 5.5%, turned up in common across several donors.

TCRdb's table, derived via immunoSEQ multiplex PCR, lists solely in-frame clones and lacks some. The table shows around 2.1 million clones, with under 97% occurring only once. Concerning this clone: Its antigen is not known.

Germline loops: CDR1 SGHRS, CDR2 YFSETQ. This CDR3 comprises 13 residues. V shed 2 bases and J shed 4 bases, with 7 bases lying between them. This clonotype was obtained from a man between 18 and 35 years old in good health. This chain links TRBV5-1 with TRBJ1-3; D possibly corresponds to TRBD1 (5 bases). The sequenced sample was naive CD4+ T cells sorted from blood. The sample's subset: CD45RA+ positively selected. The CDR3 reads CASSLQVGNTIYF. CDR3 nucleotides: TGCGCCAGCAGCTTACAGGTCGGAAACACCATATATTTT.